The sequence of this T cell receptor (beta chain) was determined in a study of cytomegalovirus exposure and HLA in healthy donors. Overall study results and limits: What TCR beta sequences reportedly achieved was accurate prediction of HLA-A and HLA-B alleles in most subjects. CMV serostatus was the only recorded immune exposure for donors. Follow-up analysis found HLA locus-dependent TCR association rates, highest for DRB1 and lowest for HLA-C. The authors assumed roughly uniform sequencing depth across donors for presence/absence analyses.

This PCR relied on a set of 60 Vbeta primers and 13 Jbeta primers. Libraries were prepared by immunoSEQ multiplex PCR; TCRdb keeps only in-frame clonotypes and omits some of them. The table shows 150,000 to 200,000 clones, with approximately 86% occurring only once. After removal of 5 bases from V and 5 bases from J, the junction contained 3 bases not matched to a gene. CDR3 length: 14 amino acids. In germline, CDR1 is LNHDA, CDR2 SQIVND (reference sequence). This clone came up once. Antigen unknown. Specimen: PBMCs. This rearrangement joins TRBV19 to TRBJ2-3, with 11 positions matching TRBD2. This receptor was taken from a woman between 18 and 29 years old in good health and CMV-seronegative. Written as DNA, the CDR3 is TGTGCCAGTAGTTGGACTAGCGGGTTAGATACGCAGTATTTT. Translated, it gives CASSWTSGLDTQYF.